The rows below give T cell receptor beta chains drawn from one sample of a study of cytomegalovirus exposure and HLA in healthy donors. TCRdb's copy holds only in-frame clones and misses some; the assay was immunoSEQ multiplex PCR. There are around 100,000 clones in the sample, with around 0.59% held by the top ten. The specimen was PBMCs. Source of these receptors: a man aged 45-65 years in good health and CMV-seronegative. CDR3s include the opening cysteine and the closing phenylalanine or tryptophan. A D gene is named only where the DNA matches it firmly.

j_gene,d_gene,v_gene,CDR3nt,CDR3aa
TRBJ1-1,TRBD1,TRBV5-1,TGCGCCAGCAGCTTGGCAGGGGGCCAGAACACTGAAGCTTTCTTT,CASSLAGGQNTEAFF
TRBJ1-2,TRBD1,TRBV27,TGTGCCAGCAGCGATGGGGGACAGTCCTATCCCTATGGCTACACCTTC,CASSDGGQSYPYGYTF
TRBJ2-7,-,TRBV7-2,TGTGCCAGCAGCTTAGCGTGGACAGAGACCTACGAGCAGTACTTC,CASSLAWTETYEQYF
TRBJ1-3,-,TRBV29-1,TGCAGCGTCGCGAACAGGGAACCCGGAAACACCATATATTTT,CSVANREPGNTIYF
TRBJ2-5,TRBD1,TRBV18,TGTGCCAGCTCACCATGGGACAGACTCCAAGAGACCCAGTACTTC,CASSPWDRLQETQYF
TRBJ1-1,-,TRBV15,TGTGCCACCAGCAGAGAGGGGCTCACTGAAGCTTTCTTT,CATSREGLTEAFF
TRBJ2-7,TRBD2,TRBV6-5,TGTGCCAGGACCCGGGGGGGGTGCCACGAGCAGTACTTC,CARTRGGCHEQYF
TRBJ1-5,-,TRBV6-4,TGTGCCAGCAGTGAACAGATCAATCAGCCCCAGCATTTT,CASSEQINQPQHF
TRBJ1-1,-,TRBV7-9,TGTGCCAGCAGCTCTCAGGGAACGAACACTGAAGCTTTCTTT,CASSSQGTNTEAFF
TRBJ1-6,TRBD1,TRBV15,TGTGCCACCAGCAGTCGAAACAGGGGTGGGTCACCCCTCCACTTT,CATSSRNRGGSPLHF
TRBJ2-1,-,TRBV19,TGTGCCAGTAGATTACAGGGCTTCGGTGAGCAGTTCTTC,CASRLQGFGEQFF
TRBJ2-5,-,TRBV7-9,TGTGCCAGCAGCTTGAGAGGAGAGACCCAGTACTTC,CASSLRGETQYF
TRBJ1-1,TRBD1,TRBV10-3,TGTGCCATCAGTGACCATACAGGGGCGAACACTGAAGCTTTCTTT,CAISDHTGANTEAFF
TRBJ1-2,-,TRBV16,TGTGCCAGCAGCCTCGACCAGGGAAACTATGGCTACACCTTC,CASSLDQGNYGYTF
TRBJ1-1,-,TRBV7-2,TGTGCCAGCAGCTTCACACGGAGCGACACTGAAGCTTTCTTT,CASSFTRSDTEAFF